The 15 T cell receptor beta chains below come from one sample, sequenced in a study of Graves' ophthalmopathy and Graves' hyperthyroidism. RNA transcripts yielded amplified TCR beta CDR3 regions. HTBI primers primed a first-round RT-PCR, and a second-round multiplex PCR followed. TCRdb called the multiplex PCR reads again in MiXCR, with one record for every CDR3 protein. Of 600,000 to 700,000 distinct CDR3 sequences listed, roughly 41% were seen once; the top ten hold more than 3%. The source material was peripheral blood. The receptor source for this set is an adult man with Graves' ophthalmopathy.

Points on this clonotype: Just one base apart from a much larger clone, this may be a read error. The chain employs TRBV19 and TRBJ1-2; 7 nucleotides line up with TRBD1. The germline CDR1 and CDR2 sequences are LNHDA and SQIVND (reference sequence). The trim removed 5 bases at V and 3 bases at J, leaving 6 bases unmatched. The CDR3 length is 14 residues. CDR3 in DNA: TGTGCCAGTAGTGACCCCGACAGGGACTATGGCTACACCTTC. It yields the protein CASSDPDRDYGYTF.

This clonotype was detected only a few times. Here the CDR3 DNA reads TGTGCCAGCAGCTTGGGACCCCAAACGGACAGAATATACGAGCAGTACTTC. Protein product: CASSLGPQTDRIYEQYF. The chain joins TRBV5-4 to TRBJ2-7; TRBD1 might be the D (6 bases). The V end lost 0 bases, the J end lost 4 bases, and 20 bases lay between the germline ends. The CDR3 is 17 residues long. The germline CDR1 and CDR2 sequences are SGHNT and YYREEE (reference sequence).

This clonotype was detected only a few times. This chain connects TRBV11-2 to TRBJ2-7; D unresolved. CDR3 length equals 16 residues. The V gene's germline CDR1 is SGHAT and CDR2 FQNNGV. Trimming removed 5 bases at V and 2 bases at J, with 19 bases between. This CDR3 reads CASSPLGRTTTYEQYF. The DNA for the CDR3 is TGTGCCAGCAGCCCCCTCGGACGGACGACGACCTACGAGCAGTACTTC.

With regard to this clonotype: Given a much more abundant clone one base away, this may be a read error. CDR3 sequence reads: CAASDSQGQGPQETQYF. CDR3 DNA sequence: TGTGCCGCCAGTGATTCACAGGGGCAGGGGCCCCAAGAGACCCAGTACTTC. The chain employs TRBV24-1 and TRBJ2-5; 7 bases agree with TRBD1. Germline CDR1 KGHDR, CDR2 SFDVKD. This CDR3 has 17 amino acids.

This clonotype was counted a single time. The junction and the germline gene differ at one end; a read error may be behind it. The CDR3 region has the DNA TGTGCCAGCAGCCTTTCGAGCTACGAGCAGTGCTTC. Translation gives CASSLSSYEQCF. The chain combines TRBV11-1 with TRBJ2-7; D gene uncertain. The CDR3 is made up of 12 amino acids. Germline V CDR1 and CDR2: SGHAT, FQDESV (reference sequence).

This clonotype was seen ten or more times. The DNA for the CDR3 is TGTGCCAGTAGTCTCGGGGCGCTCTCCTATAATTCACCCCTCCACTTT. Protein: CASSLGALSYNSPLHF. The rearrangement joins TRBV19 to TRBJ1-6; perhaps TRBD1 as D (5 bases). There are 16 residues in the CDR3. Germline CDR1 reads LNHDA; CDR2 reads SQIVND (reference sequence). Trimming removed 5 bases at V and 0 bases at J, with 11 bases between.

This clonotype was counted at least ten times. The chain employs TRBV7-3 and TRBJ1-1; D call uncertain. Germline V CDR1 and CDR2: SGHTA, FQGTGA. The CDR3 runs 15 residues. The germline V and J ends were trimmed by 0 bases and 2 bases, with 10 bases remaining between them. Written as DNA, the CDR3 is TGTGCCAGCAGCTTAACGGGAGGGCCCAACACTGAAGCTTTCTTT. Its protein product is CASSLTGGPNTEAFF.

This sequence joins TRBV7-9 and TRBJ2-3; 8 bases are shared with TRBD2. J gave up 1 base and V 10 bases, and 7 bases lay outside the gene matches. Germline V gene sequence: CDR1 SEHNR, CDR2 FQNEAQ (reference sequence). The CDR3 loop spans 14 amino acids. The CDR3 nucleotides are TGTGCCATACCAATCGGGAGGGGCACAGATACGCAGTATTTT. This gives the protein CAIPIGRGTDTQYF. The whole variable domain, remainder taken from reference TRBV7-9 and TRBJ2-3, is DTGVSQNPRHKITKRGQNVTFRCDPISEHNRLYWYRQTLGQGPEFLTYFQNEAQLEKSRLLSDRFSAERPKGSFSTLEIQRTEQGDSAMYLCAIPIGRGTDTQYFGPGTRLTVL.

This clonotype showed up many times. J is TRBJ1-6 and V is TRBV20-1; unclear D gene. Germline V gene data show CDR1 as DFQATT and CDR2 as SNEGSKA (reference sequence). Trimming left V 4 bases short and J 0 bases short, with 10 bases between. There are 15 residues in the CDR3. CDR3 nucleotides: TGCAGTGCTATGACGGTAGACTCCTATAATTCACCCCTCCACTTT. It codes for CSAMTVDSYNSPLHF.

The chain links TRBV6-2 or TRBV6-3 to TRBJ1-2; unclear D gene. In germline, CDR1 is MNHEY, CDR2 SVGEGT. V lost 7 bases to trimming and J lost 1 base, with 4 bases between them. The CDR3 is made up of 11 amino acids. CDR3 in DNA: TGTGCCAGCACGAGTAACTATGGCTACACCTTC. Translation gives CASTSNYGYTF.

This clonotype was seen more than once but under ten times. The V gene is TRBV3-1, the J gene TRBJ2-2; TRBD1 might be the D (6 bases). This CDR3 comprises 15 residues. V was clipped by 4 bases and J by 0 bases, with 9 bases between them. In germline, CDR1 is LGHDT, CDR2 YNNKEL (reference sequence). The CDR3: CASSLRQANTGELFF. The CDR3 region has the DNA TGTGCCAGCAGCCTCAGACAGGCGAACACCGGGGAGCTGTTTTTT.

A note on this clonotype: This may come from a read error, since a much larger clone is one base off. V and J are TRBV2 and TRBJ2-7; maybe TRBD1 (6 bases). This CDR3 region has 13 residues. Trimming pared 6 bases from V and 5 bases from J, leaving 14 bases between. CDR1 and CDR2 from the germline V gene are SNHLY and FYNNEI. CDR3 region: CASRKAGVDEQYF. The DNA for the CDR3 is TGTGCCAGCAGGAAGGCAGGGGTGGACGAGCAGTACTTC.

To note about this clonotype: One end of the junction fails to match germline, which may point to a read error. The V and J genes are TRBV7-9 and TRBJ1-1, with D tentatively TRBD1 (5 bases). Germline V gene lookup returns CDR1 SEHNR and CDR2 FQNEAQ (reference sequence). The CDR3 runs to 17 residues. The CDR3 region is CASSQDWAGVKNTEAFF. The CDR3 bases are TGCGCCAGCAGCCAAGATTGGGCGGGGGTAAAGAACACTGAAGCTTTCTTT.

This clonotype was picked up many times. The V gene is TRBV3-1, the J gene TRBJ1-2; 7 nucleotides match TRBD1. CDR1 and CDR2 from the germline V gene are LGHDT and YNNKEL (reference sequence). The CDR3 consists of 16 residues. Trimming cost V 1 base and J 4 bases; bases outside gene matches: 9. CDR3 sequence: CASSQGETGLGYGYTF. As DNA, the CDR3 is TGTGCCAGCAGCCAAGGCGAGACAGGGTTGGGCTATGGCTACACCTTC.

The chain uses TRBV29-1 and TRBJ1-5; 8 bases fit TRBD1. J gave up 6 bases and V 8 bases, and 6 bases lay outside the gene matches. CDR1 SQVTM and CDR2 ANQGSEA come from the germline V gene. The CDR3 has 12 residues. The CDR3 reads CSPRTGSQPQHF. CDR3 nucleotides: TGCAGCCCAAGGACAGGGAGTCAGCCCCAGCATTTT.